This T cell receptor (beta chain) comes out of a study of T cells in Graves' hyperthyroidism and ophthalmopathy. This clonotype has ten or more counts. What it binds is not known. The CDR3 loop spans 14 amino acids. Trimming shortened V by 6 bases and J by 2 bases, and 13 bases separated the two germline ends. Germline CDR1 and CDR2: SQVTM and ANQGSEA. Findings of the study overall: In the blood, most expanded thyroid clonotypes above 0.001 appeared as well. By a 13 V-J model, ophthalmopathy was set apart from stable hyperthyroidism. A median 6.5 months before onset, the model predicted ophthalmopathy.

RNA transcripts gave rise to amplified TCR beta CDR3 regions. HTBI primers drove first-round RT-PCR of the TCR CDR3. TCRdb called the multiplex PCR reads again in MiXCR, with one record for every CDR3 protein. The sample includes 500,000 to 600,000 distinct CDR3 sequences, more than 45% of them seen just once. Thyroid ultrasound, orbital computed tomography, clinical symptoms, and serum thyroxine and TRAb underpinned diagnoses. What was sequenced was peripheral blood or thyroid tissue (not recorded which). The clonotype was recovered from an adult woman with Graves' disease, either hyperthyroidism or ophthalmopathy (not recorded which). The rearrangement uses TRBV29-1 and TRBJ2-2; D is perhaps TRBD2 (6 bases). This CDR3 reads CSVQRLVNTGELFF. The DNA for the CDR3 is TGCAGCGTCCAAAGACTAGTTAACACCGGGGAGCTGTTTTTT.